This TCR beta chain emerged from a study of T-cell reconstitution after alpha-beta-depleted transplantation in children. Whole-study findings and limits: T-cell counts and diversity at one year following transplant were attributed mainly to newly produced T cells.

Germline CDR1 and CDR2: MNHEY and SMNVEV (reference sequence). Trimming took 5 bases from V and 11 from J; bases not matched to a gene: 8. This CDR3 comprises 12 residues. TCRbeta library construction was performed incorporating unique molecular identifiers. TCRdb reanalysed the PCR reads using MiXCR and keeps one entry per CDR3 protein. This table holds around 440,000 distinct CDR3 sequences, roughly 17% found once. Worth noting for this clonotype: Its antigen is still unknown.

The sequence came from a boy younger than two who had a stem cell transplant for Wiskott-Aldrich syndrome, so the T cells may come from the graft donor. The specimen comprised PBMCs, mostly from graft donor cells, sampled 360 days after TCRalphabeta/CD19-depleted stem cell transplant. The J gene is TRBJ1-1, the V gene TRBV27, with 7 bases fitting TRBD1. CDR3 sequence reads: CASSTRTGPAFF. Written as DNA, the CDR3 is TGTGCCAGCAGTACACGGACAGGACCGGCTTTCTTT.